This entry describes one T cell receptor (beta chain). The target antigen is unknown. This specimen belongs to a study of a mutant IDH1 vaccine in newly diagnosed glioma. Study-level information: The patients received vaccinations eight times, in weeks 1, 3, 5, 7, 11, 15, 19 and 23. Treated patients, around 60% male and approximately 38% female, averaged roughly 40 years of age. Patients previously underwent radiotherapy, temozolomide, or both, and most underwent both.

Time point given: week 5, during vaccination. The content of each vaccine dose was 300 ug of mutant IDH1 20-mer peptide, and topical imiquimod accompanied it. Tumors from donors were new WHO grade 3 or 4 IDH1-mutant astrocytomas with ATRX loss. This table comes from immunoSEQ multiplex PCR, and its TCRdb copy is limited to in-frame clones, with some not included. The sample lists 30,000 to 35,000 clones, about 80% seen once, with more than 20% in the top ten. The CDR3 spans 14 residues. With 0 bases removed from V and 3 bases from J, the gap between germline ends came to 10 bases. Germline lookup yields CDR1 SGHRS and CDR2 YFSETQ.

The chain employs TRBV5-1 and TRBJ2-7; D is undetermined. The receptor comes from a young man with glioma. Here the sequenced sample was PBMCs, taken from a glioma patient whose treatment included an IDH1 peptide vaccine. DNA of the CDR3: TGCGCCAGCAGCTTGGATAGGGAAGACTACGAGCAGTACTTC. Translated: CASSLDREDYEQYF.